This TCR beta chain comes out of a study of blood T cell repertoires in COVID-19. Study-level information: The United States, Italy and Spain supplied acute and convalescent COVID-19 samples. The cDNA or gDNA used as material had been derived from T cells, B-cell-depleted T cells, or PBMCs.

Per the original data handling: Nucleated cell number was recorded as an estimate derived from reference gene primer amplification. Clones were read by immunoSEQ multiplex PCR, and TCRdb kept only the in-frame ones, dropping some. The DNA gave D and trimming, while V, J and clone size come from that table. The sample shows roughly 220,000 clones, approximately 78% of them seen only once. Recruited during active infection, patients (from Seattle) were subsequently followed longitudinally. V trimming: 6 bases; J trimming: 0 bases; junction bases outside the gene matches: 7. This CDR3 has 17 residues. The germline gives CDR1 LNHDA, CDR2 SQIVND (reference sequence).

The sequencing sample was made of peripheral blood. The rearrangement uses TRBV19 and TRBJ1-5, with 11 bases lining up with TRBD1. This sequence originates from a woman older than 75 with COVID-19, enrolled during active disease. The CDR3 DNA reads TGTGCCAGTAGCGGGACAGGGGGAGTTCCTAGCAATCAGCCCCAGCATTTT. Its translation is CASSGTGGVPSNQPQHF.